This T cell receptor (beta chain) was sequenced during a study of beta chain features in type 1 diabetes (dated by TCRdb to 2017 to 2018). Some background on the complete study: Mean age, gender distribution, total cell number and subset yield were not different between patients and healthy donors. A total of around 110,000,000 sorted cells were examined across all samples, and RNA yield correlated strongly with the number of cells per subset. The study compared the TCRB repertoires of sorted circulating CD4+ T cell subsets in recently diagnosed type 1 diabetes patients with those in matched healthy donors. Whereas all 28 donors provided naive and central memory subsets, regulatory and stem cell-like memory subsets were isolated from just 8 patients and about 8 healthy donors. The paper's findings and limits, for the study overall: At VDJ recombination sites, type 1 diabetes patients had fewer insertions and more deleted nucleotides, which implies abnormalities in thymic rearrangement. Only small numbers of individuals were included in the HLA sub-analyses, which left unresolved whether HLA type had any influence on TCRB rearrangement. A moderate but significant shortening of TCRB CDR3 length was observed in type 1 diabetes patients in all four CD4+ subsets. Shorter templates might have been favored by PCR, but patient and control samples were amplified and corrected together, so both groups would have been affected equally by any skew. Because cDNA rather than genomic DNA was sequenced, highly expressing activated cells could have been over-represented, although no difference in activation and CD3 levels was found between groups. Naive, central memory and regulatory TCRB repertoires appeared to be more alike among patients than among healthy donors.

Note on this clone: No antigen is known for it. No qualities accompany the bases; no much larger clone lies one base away.

Its CDR3 holds 15 amino acids, cysteine through phenylalanine. Just CDR3 DNA is preserved here, 45 bases in frame from base 1. Relative to germline, V is 4 bases shorter and J is 1 base shorter, with 13 bases between their ends. CDR1 MDHEN and CDR2 SYDVKM were looked up in the germline V gene. Each donor gave one peripheral blood draw, averaging about 100 mL, which was collected into heparinised tubes. A BD FACSAria II was used to sort naive, central memory, regulatory and stem cell-like memory CD4+ T cells with a panel that included CD45RO, CCR7, CD25, CD127, CD95 and CD27. Purity was above 95% for every sorted population. PBMCs were separated immediately by Lymphoprep density gradient centrifugation and were stained directly, without being cultured. Samples were stained and sorted in pairs, with one healthy donor and one patient per experiment, so that batch effects were minimized. The entire amount of isolated RNA was reverse transcribed using the High Capacity cDNA Reverse Transcription Kit, so the sequenced TCRB transcripts were expressed ones. Deep immunoSEQ sequencing was applied to naive, central memory and regulatory T cell samples, giving an average of roughly 3.6 million total reads per sample. Sorted cells were lysed in RLT buffer and RNA was extracted with DNase-treated RNeasy Micro or Mini kits, depending on cell number. To prevent cross-contamination, each cell subset was processed individually, whereas patient and healthy donor samples were processed jointly. Using the immunoSEQ multiplex PCR, TCRB sequences were amplified from cDNA into 87-bp fragments spanning the CDR3 region. The amplicons were sequenced using the Illumina HiSeq platform. In the authors' own workflow: Synthetic template baselines were used to correct PCR bias computationally, reads within Hamming distance 2 were collapsed together, and singletons that could not be merged were discarded. Reads were aligned to IMGT to assign V, D and J genes, CDR3 length, and insertions or deletions at six rearrangement sites. Within each subset, clonotype counts were normalized to the number of sorted cells before true diversity and Gini coefficients were calculated with the tcR R package. The overlap coefficient, calculated on TCRB nucleotide sequences, was used to measure repertoire sharing. As a proxy for the pre-selection repertoire, out-of-frame TCRB sequences from naive cells were analyzed. TCRdb mirrors the immuneACCESS table, restricted to in-frame sequences. Some clones are absent from its copies; in checked studies, under half trace to an unresolved V gene, and the reason for the others is unknown. The V and J calls and clone size are taken from that table; D and trimming were inferred from the DNA. The sample table holds a few hundred thousand clones, of which about 15% were seen once. Approximately 0.02% of the sample belongs to the ten largest clones.

Sequencing was carried out using naive CD4+ T cells from blood. The cell subset or site label of this sample denotes: true naive CD4+ T cells. The TCR sequence derives from a young woman in good health. This chain is built from TRBV28 and TRBJ1-1, with the identity of the D gene unclear. The CDR3: CASSSDNPANTEAFF. DNA sequence: TGTGCCAGCAGTTCCGACAACCCAGCGAACACTGAAGCTTTCTTT.